The 18 T cell receptor beta chains below come from one sample, sequenced in a study of identical twins. TCRdb redid the calling of the 5' RACE reads with MiXCR, one entry per CDR3 protein. The data contain some 790,000 distinct CDR3 sequences, over 15% of them singletons. This sample also belongs to another study, concerning T cells expressing NK-cell markers.

The sequencing sample was made of PBMCs. Every receptor here comes from a woman younger than 30 in good health.

This clonotype was seen more than once but under ten times. The DNA of the CDR3 is TGCGCCAGCGGGACAGGGGATTCAGATACGCAGTATTTT. Its protein is CASGTGDSDTQYF. The chain employs TRBV5-1 and TRBJ2-3; 10 bases fit TRBD1. The CDR3 covers 13 residues. Per germline, CDR1 SGHRS and CDR2 YFSETQ. The J segment lost 4 bases and the V segment lost 7 bases, leaving 3 bases of the junction unmatched.

Note on this clonotype: A single base separates this from a much larger clone, so it may be a read error. The V call is TRBV5-1, the J call TRBJ2-3, with D maybe TRBD1 (6 bases). The CDR3 extends over 15 amino acids. The germline gives CDR1 SGHRS, CDR2 YFSETQ. CDR3 amino acids: CPSSLQGRDTDTQYF. CDR3 bases: TGCCCCAGCAGCTTACAGGGACGAGACACAGATACGCAGTATTTT. Combining the CDR3 with reference TRBV5-1 and TRBJ2-3 gives the whole variable domain KAGVTQTPRYLIKTRGQQVTLSCSPISGHRSVSWYQQTPGQGLQFLFEYFSETQRNKGNFPGRFSGRQFSNSRSEMNVSTLELGDSALYLCPSSLQGRDTDTQYFGPGTRLTVL.

This clonotype was recorded only once. V usage is TRBV29-1 and J usage is TRBJ1-2; D call uncertain. CDR1 and CDR2 from the germline V gene are SQVTM and ANQGSEA. There are 13 residues in the CDR3. Trimming pared 1 base from V and 4 bases from J, leaving 10 bases between. The CDR3 protein is CSVEVDQSYGYTF. In nucleotides, the CDR3 is TGCAGCGTTGAAGTAGACCAGAGCTATGGCTACACCTTC.

The genes are TRBV24-1 and TRBJ2-3; possible D gene TRBD1, 6 bases. CDR1 and CDR2 (germline): KGHDR, SFDVKD. This CDR3 region has 17 residues. Deletions cut 3 bases from V and 3 bases from J, with 18 bases between. The CDR3 DNA follows: TGTGCCACCAGTGATCCCCGGGACACCCTTTCTACAGATACGCAGTATTTT. Residues: CATSDPRDTLSTDTQYF.

This clonotype was picked up a small number of times. The V and J genes are TRBV10-3 and TRBJ2-1, with a tentative D call TRBD2 (7 bases). With 3 bases removed from V and 5 bases from J, the gap between germline ends came to 14 bases. This CDR3 contains 15 residues. Germline values: CDR1 ENHRY, CDR2 SYGVKD. The CDR3 nucleotides read TGTGCCATCAGTGAAGGGGGGGGGCCAGACAATGAGCAGTTCTTC. This encodes CAISEGGGPDNEQFF.

This chain connects TRBV20-1 to TRBJ2-7; D tentatively reads TRBD1 or TRBD2 (5 bases each). The length of the CDR3 is 17 residues. The germline V gene encodes CDR1 DFQATT and CDR2 SNEGSKA (reference sequence). Trimming removed 0 bases from V and 2 bases from J, with 20 bases in between. This chain's CDR3 is CSARDRVSGQVTYEQYF. CDR3 DNA sequence: TGCAGTGCTAGAGATCGGGTATCGGGGCAGGTAACCTACGAGCAGTACTTC.

The chain links TRBV12-3 or TRBV12-4 to TRBJ2-1; D possibly corresponds to TRBD2 (7 bases). CDR3 length equals 14 residues. V was clipped by 8 bases and J by 6 bases, with 17 bases between them. The CDR3 region is CASLETRGANEQFF. CDR3 DNA: TGTGCCAGCCTAGAGACCCGGGGGGCCAATGAGCAGTTCTTC.

The table lists this clonotype with a few counts. J is TRBJ2-1 and V is TRBV9; 12 bases are a match to TRBD2. CDR1 and CDR2 (germline): SGDLS, YYNGEE. The CDR3 spans 15 residues. Losses at the gene ends were 0 bases for V and 9 bases for J; bases not matched to a gene: 4. The CDR3: CASSVGASGGVEQFF. In nucleotides, the CDR3 is TGTGCCAGCAGCGTAGGGGCTAGCGGGGGGGTTGAGCAGTTCTTC.

This chain links TRBV9 with TRBJ2-1; D gene ambiguous. Per germline, CDR1 SGDLS and CDR2 YYNGEE. This CDR3 has 12 residues. The germline V and J ends were trimmed by 1 base and 6 bases, with 5 bases remaining between them. CDR3 protein: CASSVYSNEQFF. The CDR3 nucleotides are TGTGCCAGCAGCGTATACTCCAATGAGCAGTTCTTC.

In this sample, this clonotype turned up once. The chain uses TRBV4-3 and TRBJ2-3, with a weak D call TRBD1 (6 bases). Deletions cut 4 bases from V and 2 bases from J, with 13 bases between. Germline V gives CDR1 LGHNA, CDR2 YSLEER. The CDR3 sequence is 15 residues long. The CDR3 loop is CASSPREGHTDTQYF. The CDR3 region has the DNA TGCGCCAGCAGCCCCCGCGAGGGACACACAGATACGCAGTATTTT.

The V and J genes are TRBV6-1 and TRBJ1-4; possibly TRBD1 for D (5 bases). Per germline, CDR1 MNHNS and CDR2 SASEGT. V was cut by 7 bases and J by 0 bases, with 15 bases left in between. The CDR3 is 16 residues long. CDR3 amino acids: CASKTRVFATNEKLFF. CDR3 DNA: TGTGCCAGCAAGACCAGGGTTTTCGCAACTAATGAAAAACTGTTTTTT.

V and J are TRBV5-1 and TRBJ2-5; D remains ambiguous. CDR1 and CDR2 from the germline V gene are SGHRS and YFSETQ. This CDR3 contains 13 residues. The V end lost 6 bases, the J end lost 5 bases, and 14 bases lay between the germline ends. This chain's CDR3 is CASIGLLGETQYF. The CDR3 DNA follows: TGCGCCAGCATAGGGCTACTGGGGGAGACCCAGTACTTC.

The chain couples TRBV7-9 to TRBJ2-5, with a tentative D call TRBD2 (6 bases). Trimming shortened V by 5 bases and J by 6 bases, and 16 bases separated the two germline ends. Germline CDR1 and CDR2: SEHNR and FQNEAQ (reference sequence). This CDR3 comprises 14 residues. The CDR3, as DNA: TGTGCCAGCAGCCGATCACCACGGGAGAAGACCCAGTACTTC. Its translation is CASSRSPREKTQYF.

This rearrangement joins TRBV6-5 to TRBJ2-1, with 11 bases that match TRBD2. This CDR3 has 15 residues. Trimming removed 0 bases from V and 8 bases from J; junction bases left unmatched: 3. Germline CDR1 and CDR2: MNHEY and SVGAGI. The CDR3 DNA reads TGTGCCAGCAGTTACTCGACTAGCGGGGACTATGAGCAGTTCTTC. Translation gives CASSYSTSGDYEQFF.

This chain's CDR3 is CASRNLGNQGLFYEQYF. The CDR3 DNA follows: TGTGCCAGCAGAAACCTCGGGAACCAAGGCCTGTTCTACGAGCAGTACTTC. The chain employs TRBV6-2 or TRBV6-3 and TRBJ2-7, with a possible D match to TRBD2 (5 bases). Deletions cut 6 bases from V and 3 bases from J, with 24 bases between. CDR3 length equals 17 residues. The germline V gene encodes CDR1 MNHEY and CDR2 SVGEGT.

The chain uses TRBV7-8 and TRBJ2-3; 7 bases are shared with TRBD2. The CDR3 totals 15 residues. V was clipped by 5 bases and J by 2 bases; unmatched bases: 7. Germline values: CDR1 SGHVS, CDR2 FQNEAQ. Here the CDR3 reads CASSPWGGFTDTQYF. The CDR3 DNA follows: TGTGCCAGCAGCCCCTGGGGGGGATTCACAGATACGCAGTATTTT.

This clonotype appeared a few times. The gene calls are TRBV30 and TRBJ1-5; 10 positions agree with TRBD1. The CDR3 sequence is 14 residues long. The trim removed 3 bases at V and 2 bases at J, leaving 1 base unmatched. Germline lookup yields CDR1 GTSNPN and CDR2 SVGIG (reference sequence). CDR3 bases: TGTGCCTGGAGGGGGACAGGGGGCAATCAGCCCCAGCATTTT. This codes for CAWRGTGGNQPQHF. The full variable domain, in which reference TRBV30 and TRBJ1-5 provide the parts outside the CDR3, is SQTIHQWPATLVQPVGSPLSLECTVEGTSNPNLYWYRQAAGRGLQLLFYSVGIGQISSEVPQNLSASRPQDRQFILSSKKLLLSDSGFYLCAWRGTGGNQPQHFGDGTRLSIL.

This clonotype was seen ten or more times. This CDR3 reads CSVEALGTASNTDTQYF. The CDR3 DNA reads TGCAGCGTTGAAGCGCTAGGGACTGCCTCCAATACAGATACGCAGTATTTT. The rearrangement links TRBV29-1 to TRBJ2-3; D is perhaps TRBD2 (6 bases). CDR1 is SQVTM and CDR2 is ANQGSEA in the germline V gene. CDR3 length: 17 residues. Trimming took 1 base from V and 3 from J, leaving 20 bases between them.